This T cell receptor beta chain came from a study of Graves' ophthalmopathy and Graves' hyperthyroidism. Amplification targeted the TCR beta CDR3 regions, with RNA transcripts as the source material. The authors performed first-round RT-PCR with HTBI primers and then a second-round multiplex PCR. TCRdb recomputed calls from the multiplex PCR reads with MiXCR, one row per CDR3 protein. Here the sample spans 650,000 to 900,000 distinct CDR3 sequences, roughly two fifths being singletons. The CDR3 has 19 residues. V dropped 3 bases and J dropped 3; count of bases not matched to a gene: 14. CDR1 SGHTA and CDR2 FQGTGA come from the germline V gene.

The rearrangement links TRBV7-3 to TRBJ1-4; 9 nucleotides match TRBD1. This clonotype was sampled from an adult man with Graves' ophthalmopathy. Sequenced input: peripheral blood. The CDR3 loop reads CASSFTGTGSWRANEKLFF. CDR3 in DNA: TGTGCCAGCAGCTTTACCGGGACAGGGAGCTGGAGAGCTAATGAAAAACTGTTTTTT.